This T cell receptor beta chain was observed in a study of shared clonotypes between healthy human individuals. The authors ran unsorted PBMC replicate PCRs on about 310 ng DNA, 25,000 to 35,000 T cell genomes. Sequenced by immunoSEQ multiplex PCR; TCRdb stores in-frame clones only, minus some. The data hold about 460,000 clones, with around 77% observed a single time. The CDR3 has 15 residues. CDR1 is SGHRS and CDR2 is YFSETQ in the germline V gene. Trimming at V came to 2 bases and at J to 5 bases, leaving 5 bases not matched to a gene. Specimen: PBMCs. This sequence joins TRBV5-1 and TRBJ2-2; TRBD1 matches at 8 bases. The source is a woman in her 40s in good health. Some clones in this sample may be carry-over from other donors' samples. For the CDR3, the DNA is TGCGCCAGCAGCTTCTGGGACAGGTTGACCGGGGAGCTGTTTTTT. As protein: CASSFWDRLTGELFF.